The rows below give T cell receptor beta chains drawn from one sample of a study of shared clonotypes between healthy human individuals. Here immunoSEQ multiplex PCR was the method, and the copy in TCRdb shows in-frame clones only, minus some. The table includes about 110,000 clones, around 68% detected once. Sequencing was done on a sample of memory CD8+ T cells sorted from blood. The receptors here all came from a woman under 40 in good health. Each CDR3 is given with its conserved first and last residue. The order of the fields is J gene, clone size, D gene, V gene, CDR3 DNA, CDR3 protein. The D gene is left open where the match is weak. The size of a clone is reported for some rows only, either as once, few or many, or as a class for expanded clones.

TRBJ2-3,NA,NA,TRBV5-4,TGTGCCAGCAGCTTGCAGCTGTCCTTTGGCACAGATACGCAGTATTTT,CASSLQLSFGTDTQYF
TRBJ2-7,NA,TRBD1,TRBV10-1,TGCGCCAGCAGTGAGGACAGGGTACAACCCAACGAGCAGTACTTC,CASSEDRVQPNEQYF
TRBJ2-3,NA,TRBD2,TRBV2,TGTGCCAGCAGTTTTGGGACTAGCGGTTACACAGATACGCAGTATTTT,CASSFGTSGYTDTQYF
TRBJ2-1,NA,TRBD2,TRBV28,TGTGCCAGCAGCCTACCTTGGAGGGAGGGCCTCGTTGAGCAGTTCTTC,CASSLPWREGLVEQFF
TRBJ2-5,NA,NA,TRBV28,TGTGCCAGCAGAACAAAAGAGACCCAGTACTTC,CASRTKETQYF
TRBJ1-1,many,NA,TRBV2,TGTGCCAGCAGCGACGGGGGGAGAACTGAAGCTTTCTTT,CASSDGGRTEAFF
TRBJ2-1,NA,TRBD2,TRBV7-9,TGTGCCAGCAGCTACCGGACTAGCGGCCACAATGAGCAGTTCTTC,CASSYRTSGHNEQFF
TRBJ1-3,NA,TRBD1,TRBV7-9,TGTGCCAGCAGCTTAGCTCAGGGGGCAGTTGGAAACACCATATATTTT,CASSLAQGAVGNTIYF
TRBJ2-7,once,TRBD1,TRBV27,TGTGCCAGCAGTCCCCGGACAGGTGCCTACGAGCAGTACTTC,CASSPRTGAYEQYF
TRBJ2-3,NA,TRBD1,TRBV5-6,TGTGCCAGCAGCTGGGACAGGGAATTTTCAGATACGCAGTATTTT,CASSWDREFSDTQYF
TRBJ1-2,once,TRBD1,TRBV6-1,TGTGCCAGCAGCTCTACAGGGGGCGATGGCTACACCTTC,CASSSTGGDGYTF
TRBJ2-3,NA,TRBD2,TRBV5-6,TGTGCCAGCAGCTTGTTCGCGGGGGTCTGGGATACGCAGTATTTT,CASSLFAGVWDTQYF
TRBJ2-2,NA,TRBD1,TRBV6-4,TGTGCCAGCAGTGAAGCTGAGACAGGGGGGCCCGGGGAGCTGTTTTTT,CASSEAETGGPGELFF
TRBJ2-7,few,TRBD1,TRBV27,TGTGCCAGCAGTTTGGGGACAGCCTACGAGCAGTACTTC,CASSLGTAYEQYF
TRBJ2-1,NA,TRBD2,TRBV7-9,TGTGCCAGCAGCCCTGCTAGACTAGCGGGAGCGTACAATGAGCAGTTCTTC,CASSPARLAGAYNEQFF